The clone carrying this T cell receptor beta chain came up a few times. The data stem from a study of T cells in Graves' hyperthyroidism and ophthalmopathy. From RNA transcripts, TCR beta CDR3 regions were amplified. When the TCR CDR3 underwent first-round RT-PCR, the HTBI primer set was used. Using its own MiXCR run on the multiplex PCR reads, TCRdb lists one record per CDR3 protein. The data show 550,000 to 800,000 distinct CDR3 sequences, with about a sixth seen just once and roughly 8% held by the top ten. Those with hyperthyroidism were 18 to 65 years old, newly diagnosed, and ill for under 2 months. Uncontrolled infection, other autoimmune disease, pregnancy or lactation disqualified patients from enrolment. In making diagnoses, clinical symptoms, serum thyroxine and TRAb, thyroid ultrasound and orbital computed tomography were all used. V lost 3 bases and J lost 5; bases outside the gene matches: 6. This CDR3 spans 15 amino acids. Looked up from germline, CDR1 is MNHEY and CDR2 is SVGEGT.

Sequences were obtained from blood. V is TRBV6-2 or TRBV6-3 and J is TRBJ2-2, with 7 bases that match TRBD2. The sequence was collected from a young man with Graves' hyperthyroidism. The CDR3 loop is CASSYRTSGTGELFF. CDR3 nucleotides: TGTGCCAGCAGTTATAGGACTAGTGGAACCGGGGAGCTGTTTTTT.